A selection of T cell receptor beta chains follows, all from one sample in a study of CD8 T cells in ankylosing spondylitis. TCRdb re-derived calls from the 5' RACE reads in MiXCR, one entry per CDR3 protein. This table holds under 150,000 distinct CDR3 sequences, around 9.7% found once. Sequencing was performed on blood, either unsorted or a sorted T cell fraction (not recorded which). Receptor source: a male donor with ankylosing spondylitis or in good health (not recorded which). The CDR3 runs from the conserved cysteine through the conserved F or W. Each record gives: J gene, V gene, clone size, CDR3 length, D gene, CDR3 protein, CDR3 DNA. D genes are given only for firm matches. Only part of the rows carry a size: once, few, many, or a class if the clone is expanded.

>TRBJ2-1|TRBV12-3/TRBV12-4|few|14|-
CASDSGVPYNEQFF
TGTGCCAGTGACTCAGGGGTCCCCTACAATGAGCAGTTCTTC
>TRBJ1-5|TRBV28|many|13|-
CASRRGFRQPQHF
TGTGCCAGCAGACGAGGGTTCCGTCAGCCCCAGCATTTT
>TRBJ1-1|TRBV18|-|14|TRBD1
CASSRWDRDTEAFF
TGTGCCAGCTCAAGATGGGACAGGGACACTGAAGCTTTCTTT
>TRBJ1-1|TRBV7-3|-|13|-
CASSPTMNTEAFF
TGTGCCAGCAGTCCGACCATGAACACTGAAGCTTTCTTT
>TRBJ1-3|TRBV12-3/TRBV12-4|many|15|-
CASSFTGDSGNTIYF
TGTGCCAGCAGCTTTACAGGAGACTCTGGAAACACCATATATTTT
>TRBJ2-2|TRBV6-1|many|14|-
CASGRLQNTGELFF
TGTGCCAGCGGACGACTACAGAACACCGGGGAGCTGTTTTTT
>TRBJ2-2|TRBV15|many|20|-
CATSRDLIGPMKSNTGELFF
TGTGCCACCAGCAGAGATTTAATCGGGCCGATGAAATCGAACACCGGGGAGCTGTTTTTT
>TRBJ2-5|TRBV20-1|few|15|TRBD2
CSARAWTSGSWAQYF
TGCAGTGCTAGAGCCTGGACTAGCGGGAGTTGGGCCCAGTACTTC
>TRBJ2-7|TRBV7-2|few|14|-
CASSLGTVTLEQYF
TGTGCCAGCAGCTTAGGGACGGTAACCCTCGAGCAGTACTTC
>TRBJ2-6|TRBV7-2|few|16|-
CASTPRVLTGANVLTF
TGTGCCAGCACCCCTAGGGTGCTCACTGGGGCCAACGTCCTGACTTTC
>TRBJ2-5|TRBV7-2|many|12|-
CASSLALGAQYF
TGTGCCAGCAGCTTAGCGCTCGGGGCCCAGTACTTC
>TRBJ2-7|TRBV10-3|many|15|TRBD1
CAISDPGQESYEQYF
TGTGCCATCAGCGATCCGGGACAGGAAAGTTACGAGCAGTACTTC
>TRBJ2-7|TRBV7-9|many|12|-
CASSSQVREQYF
TGTGCCAGCAGCTCACAGGTTCGCGAGCAGTACTTC
>TRBJ2-7|TRBV20-1|many|13|-
CSASLREPYEQYF
TGCAGTGCTAGCCTTCGGGAGCCCTACGAGCAGTACTTC
>TRBJ2-7|TRBV11-2|many|18|TRBD2
CASSVTGLAGRGSYEQYF
TGTGCCAGCAGCGTGACGGGACTAGCGGGAAGAGGGTCCTACGAGCAGTACTTC
>TRBJ2-7|TRBV5-6|many|14|TRBD2
CASSSGGGNYEQYF
TGTGCCAGCAGCTCGGGGGGGGGAAACTACGAGCAGTACTTC
>TRBJ2-7|TRBV6-2/TRBV6-3|many|11|-
CASSSYYEQYF
TGTGCCAGCAGTTCCTACTACGAGCAGTACTTC
>TRBJ2-3|TRBV10-3|many|20|TRBD1
CAISESRGDPDRVDTDTQYF
TGTGCCATCAGTGAGAGTCGCGGGGACCCGGACAGGGTTGATACAGATACGCAGTATTTT
>TRBJ2-5|TRBV10-3|few|16|TRBD2
CAISDRTRSGGETQYF
TGTGCCATCAGTGATAGGACTAGATCGGGGGGAGAGACCCAGTACTTC
>TRBJ2-1|TRBV15|many|15|TRBD2
CATSRSGRANNEQFF
TGTGCCACCAGCCGGAGCGGGAGGGCTAACAATGAGCAGTTCTTC
>TRBJ1-4|TRBV5-1|many|16|-
CASSYREQATNEKLFF
TGCGCCAGCAGCTACCGAGAGCAAGCAACTAATGAAAAACTGTTTTTT
>TRBJ2-3|TRBV7-2|-|13|TRBD2
CASSASGGDTQYF
TGTGCCAGCAGCGCAAGCGGGGGGGATACGCAGTATTTT
>TRBJ2-5|TRBV7-2|few|14|TRBD2
CASSLSGSYETQYF
TGTGCCAGCAGCCTTAGCGGGAGTTATGAGACCCAGTACTTC
>TRBJ2-7|TRBV20-1|few|16|-
CSPKRASERSSYEQYF
TGCAGTCCCAAAAGGGCTAGCGAACGGAGCTCCTACGAGCAGTACTTC
>TRBJ2-1|TRBV5-1|once|15|TRBD1
CASSFGQGFRNEQFF
TGCGCCAGCAGCTTCGGACAGGGTTTCCGGAATGAGCAGTTCTTC
>TRBJ1-2|TRBV28|-|15|-
CASSFRGRANYGYTF
TGTGCCAGCAGTTTTCGGGGCCGAGCTAACTATGGCTACACCTTC
>TRBJ2-7|TRBV5-6|many|15|TRBD2
CASSLEPSGSYEQYF
TGTGCCAGCAGCTTGGAGCCTAGCGGGTCCTACGAGCAGTACTTC
>TRBJ1-2|TRBV12-3/TRBV12-4|few|14|-
CASRPTTPNYGYTF
TGTGCCAGCAGGCCCACGACCCCTAACTATGGCTACACCTTC
>TRBJ1-1|TRBV14|few|12|-
CASSQYGTEAFF
TGTGCCAGCAGCCAATACGGCACTGAAGCTTTCTTT
>TRBJ1-1|TRBV29-1|many|12|-
CSVDRGSTEAFF
TGCAGCGTTGATCGGGGTTCCACTGAAGCTTTCTTT
>TRBJ2-5|TRBV20-1|many|14|-
CSAGGRSNQETQYF
TGCAGTGCTGGGGGTCGATCGAACCAAGAGACCCAGTACTTC
>TRBJ2-7|TRBV20-1|-|15|TRBD2
CSARVPSGVSYEQYF
TGCAGTGCTAGAGTGCCTAGCGGAGTATCCTACGAGCAGTACTTC